The 5 T cell receptor beta chains given below trace back to one sample, sequenced in a study of T-cell memory formation after mild COVID-19. TCRdb passed the 5' RACE reads through MiXCR, listing each CDR3 protein once. The sample shows 250,000 to 350,000 distinct CDR3 sequences, approximately 14% of them seen only once. Sequenced material: PBMCs or a T cell subset sorted from them (not recorded which). All receptors derive from a man aged 18-30 years who had mild COVID-19 (a few samples of this study predate the infection). Cell type and time point are not known.

Only a few counts were recorded for this clonotype. This sequence joins TRBV4-3 and TRBJ1-6, with D possibly being TRBD1 (5 bases). The germline gives CDR1 LGHNA, CDR2 YSLEER. Trimming pared 0 bases from V and 3 bases from J, leaving 15 bases between. This CDR3 has 18 residues. The CDR3: CASSQESTNRGYNSPLHF. The DNA for the CDR3 is TGCGCCAGCAGCCAAGAGTCCACAAATAGGGGCTATAATTCACCCCTCCACTTT.

Details on this clonotype: The junction departs from the called germline gene at one end, perhaps through a read error. The chain couples TRBV7-3 to TRBJ2-2; perhaps TRBD2 as D (6 bases). Germline CDR1 is SGHTA and CDR2 is FQGTGA. The CDR3 sequence is 16 residues long. DNA for the CDR3: TGTGCCAGCAGCTCCGGGGACTCCTTGAACACCGGGGAGCTGATTTTT. Encoded protein: CASSSGDSLNTGELIF.

A word on this clonotype: Sequence at one end of the junction differs from germline and may be a read error. The chain couples TRBV18 to TRBJ1-1; D gene unclear. There are 14 residues in the CDR3. CDR1 and CDR2 (germline): KGHSH, LQKENI. Written as DNA, the CDR3 is TGTGCCAGCTTATCCATTAGCCAGAACCCTGAAGCTTTCTTT. Amino acid sequence: CASLSISQNPEAFF.

This clonotype was detected only a few times. V gene TRBV7-2 combines with J gene TRBJ1-2; D unresolved. The germline V gene encodes CDR1 SGHTA and CDR2 FQGNSA. Trimming removed 4 bases at V and 4 bases at J, with 7 bases between. The CDR3 has 12 amino acids. Here the CDR3 DNA reads TGTGCCAGCAGCTATGCCGCCTATGGCTACACCTTC. It translates to CASSYAAYGYTF.

There are many counts of this clonotype. The rearrangement joins TRBV7-9 to TRBJ2-7; D might be TRBD1 or TRBD2, each matching 5 bases. V lost 5 bases and J lost 0, with 14 bases in between. The CDR3 totals 15 residues. Germline CDR1 and CDR2: SEHNR and FQNEAQ (reference sequence). The CDR3 sequence is CASSNLGAGSYEQYF. The CDR3 region has the DNA TGTGCCAGCAGCAACCTCGGGGCCGGCTCCTACGAGCAGTACTTC. The full variable domain, its missing parts supplied by reference TRBV7-9 and TRBJ2-7, is DTGVSQNPRHKITKRGQNVTFRCDPISEHNRLYWYRQTLGQGPEFLTYFQNEAQLEKSRLLSDRFSAERPKGSFSTLEIQRTEQGDSAMYLCASSNLGAGSYEQYFGPGTRLTVT.